The 2 T cell receptor beta chains below all came from one sample that was sequenced in a study of T-cell memory formation after mild COVID-19 (dated by TCRdb to the early 2020s). The library was made by 5' RACE. The listed sequencing device is Illumina NovaSeq 6000. TCRdb reprocessed the public reads (quality trimming at Q25 with fastp, clone calling with MiXCR) and kept in-frame beta chains. Every distinct CDR3 protein forms one entry, paired with its most common genes and DNA. In this sample the table shows approximately 60,000 distinct CDR3 sequences, about a tenth of which occur a single time. Together, the top ten hold 0.95% to 1.3% of the sample. Material: PBMCs or a T cell subset sorted from them (not recorded which). The receptors were gathered from a man younger than 35 who had mild COVID-19 (a few samples of this study predate the infection). The sample titles of this study are shuffled in the database, so cell type and time point are left out; the donor was told from shared clones.

This sequence joins TRBV12-3 or TRBV12-4 and TRBJ1-1, with D tentatively TRBD1 (5 bases). Deletions cut 4 bases from V and 11 bases from J, with 17 bases between. This CDR3 contains 13 residues. CDR3 protein: CASSSDEGPGAFF. In DNA form, the CDR3 reads TGTGCCAGCAGTTCCGATGAGGGACCGGGGGCTTTCTTT.

The rearrangement uses TRBV7-2 and TRBJ1-5; D not resolved. Germline V gene lookup returns CDR1 SGHTA and CDR2 FQGNSA. Deletions cut 8 bases from V and 5 bases from J, with 16 bases between. CDR3 size: 14 residues. CDR3 nucleotide sequence: TGTGCCAGCGCCCCCCAACCCGTCGATCAGCCCCAGCATTTT. It encodes CASAPQPVDQPQHF.